Following are 15 T cell receptor beta chains from one sample sequenced in a study of response to subunit inactivated influenza vaccine. MiXCR, applied by TCRdb to the RT-PCR reads, yields one record per CDR3 protein. The table has hundreds of thousands of distinct CDR3 sequences, approximately 7.6% seen once; the top ten hold around 13%. The sample here was PBMCs from blood, taken less than 30 months after vaccination. The receptors were gathered from a man between 50 and 75 years old who received an inactivated influenza vaccine.

Here the CDR3 DNA reads TGTGCCATCAGTGAAGAACCAAACACCGGGGAGCTGTTTTTT. It specifies CAISEEPNTGELFF. This chain links TRBV10-3 with TRBJ2-2; D not certain. Germline CDR1 and CDR2: ENHRY and SYGVKD. V lost 3 bases, J lost 2 bases, and 7 bases lay in between. CDR3 length equals 14 residues.

The rearrangement uses TRBV4-3 and TRBJ2-7, with TRBD2 matching over 7 bases. The CDR3 is 15 amino acids. Germline trimming cut 1 base from V and 2 bases from J; bases unmatched to any gene: 5. Germline assignment: CDR1 LGHNA and CDR2 YSLEER. The CDR3 loop is CASSQARGGTYEQYF. Written as DNA, the CDR3 is TGCGCCAGCAGCCAAGCTCGGGGAGGGACCTACGAGCAGTACTTC.

In this sample, this clonotype turned up many times. The V gene is TRBV12-3 or TRBV12-4, the J gene TRBJ2-1; no definite D call. V was cut by 5 bases and J by 8 bases, with 16 bases left in between. The CDR3 has 14 amino acids. The CDR3 sequence is CASSMIPSSDEQFF. The CDR3 DNA reads as TGTGCCAGCAGTATGATACCGTCGTCCGATGAGCAGTTCTTC.

This clonotype has more than one count but fewer than ten. This rearrangement joins TRBV10-3 to TRBJ1-4, with 7 bases aligning to TRBD1. This CDR3 comprises 14 residues. Germline-derived CDR1 and CDR2 are ENHRY and SYGVKD. With 5 bases clipped from V and 5 bases from J, the junction kept 5 bases outside the gene matches. CDR3 sequence (DNA): TGTGCCATCAGTAAACAGGGGCCCAATGAAAAACTGTTTTTT. Translated, it gives CAISKQGPNEKLFF.

The CDR3 loop is CASSPTGGRDTQYF. For the CDR3, the DNA is TGTGCCAGCAGCCCCACCGGGGGCCGAGATACGCAGTATTTT. The V gene is TRBV7-3, the J gene TRBJ2-3, with D perhaps matching TRBD1 or TRBD2 (6 bases each). Looked up from germline, CDR1 is SGHTA and CDR2 is FQGTGA. The CDR3 is 14 residues long. V lost 5 bases and J 5 bases, leaving 14 bases between the germline ends.

This clonotype was picked up a small number of times. This sequence joins TRBV9 and TRBJ1-2, with 7 nucleotides matching TRBD1. V lost 3 bases to trimming and J lost 8 bases; unmatched junction nucleotides: 16. Germline V gene sequence: CDR1 SGDLS, CDR2 YYNGEE. The CDR3 extends over 16 amino acids. CDR3 amino acids: CASSADDRATLGGYTF. CDR3 DNA sequence: TGTGCCAGCAGCGCAGACGACAGGGCCACGTTGGGGGGCTACACCTTC.

This clonotype turned up a few times. CDR3: CASSPRTGYGELFF. The CDR3 bases are TGTGCCAGTAGTCCCCGGACAGGGTACGGGGAGCTGTTTTTT. The rearrangement uses TRBV19 and TRBJ2-2, with 8 bases matching TRBD1. This CDR3 region has 14 residues. Germline-derived CDR1 and CDR2 are LNHDA and SQIVND (reference sequence). After removal of 5 bases from V and 7 bases from J, the junction contained 6 bases not matched to a gene.

This clonotype was detected many times. The chain employs TRBV2 and TRBJ2-5, with a possible D match to TRBD2 (6 bases). Germline V gene lookup returns CDR1 SNHLY and CDR2 FYNNEI. The CDR3 has 15 residues. Deletions cut 8 bases from V and 0 bases from J, with 16 bases between. Here the CDR3 reads CASGSAGLHQETQYF. The CDR3 DNA is TGTGCCAGCGGTTCTGCGGGACTCCACCAAGAGACCCAGTACTTC.

This clonotype was counted a few times. The DNA of the CDR3 is TGCGCCAGCAGCGTCGTACAGTGGGGGAATTCACCCCTCCACTTT. Its translation is CASSVVQWGNSPLHF. The V gene is TRBV5-1, the J gene TRBJ1-6, with D tentatively TRBD1 (5 bases). There are 15 residues in the CDR3. Deletions cut 4 bases from V and 7 bases from J, with 15 bases between. Looked up from germline, CDR1 is SGHRS and CDR2 is YFSETQ.

This chain joins TRBV7-9 and TRBJ1-2; 10 bases align to TRBD1. The CDR3 sequence is 13 residues long. V shed 6 bases and J 7 bases; nucleotides not matched to a gene: 5. Germline-derived CDR1 and CDR2 are SEHNR and FQNEAQ (reference sequence). The CDR3 here is CASRPGTGVGYTF. The CDR3 DNA is TGTGCCAGCAGGCCCGGGACAGGGGTTGGCTACACCTTC.

The chain joins TRBV20-1 to TRBJ2-1; 8 bases are shared with TRBD2. V gave up 3 bases and J gave up 3 bases; unmatched junction bases: 4. Germline V lookup: CDR1 DFQATT, CDR2 SNEGSKA (reference sequence). The CDR3 has 14 amino acids. The CDR3 DNA sequence: TGCAGTGCTAGGACGGGAGGGAACTACAATGAGCAGTTCTTC. This codes for CSARTGGNYNEQFF.

This clonotype was observed a few times. The chain has TRBV2 and TRBJ1-1; D is unresolved. V lost 7 bases and J 0 bases, leaving 9 bases between the germline ends. CDR3 length equals 13 residues. CDR1 is SNHLY and CDR2 is FYNNEI in the germline V gene. CDR3 nucleotide sequence: TGTGCCAGCAAAAACGACATGAACACTGAAGCTTTCTTT. Protein: CASKNDMNTEAFF.

This clonotype was seen a few times. This chain uses TRBV5-1 with TRBJ1-4; maybe TRBD1 (6 bases). V was cut by 4 bases and J by 4 bases, with 14 bases left in between. The germline V gene has CDR1 SGHRS and CDR2 YFSETQ. The CDR3 loop spans 15 amino acids. In nucleotides, the CDR3 is TGCGCCAGCAGCCCCGCGGGGGCCCTTAATGAAAAACTGTTTTTT. The encoded protein is CASSPAGALNEKLFF. Variable domain in full (rest from reference TRBV5-1 and TRBJ1-4): KAGVTQTPRYLIKTRGQQVTLSCSPISGHRSVSWYQQTPGQGLQFLFEYFSETQRNKGNFPGRFSGRQFSNSRSEMNVSTLELGDSALYLCASSPAGALNEKLFFGSGTQLSVL.

This clonotype was picked up a small number of times. This chain uses TRBV27 with TRBJ2-2; a weak D match, TRBD1 (6 bases). The germline V gene has CDR1 MNHEY and CDR2 SMNVEV (reference sequence). This CDR3 has 18 amino acids. V gave up 5 bases and J gave up 1 base, with 20 bases separating them. This CDR3 reads CASSPPRRTAGNTGELFF. The CDR3 DNA reads as TGTGCCAGCAGTCCCCCCCGTCGGACAGCCGGGAACACCGGGGAGCTGTTTTTT.

The chain couples TRBV20-1 to TRBJ2-7, with D tentatively TRBD1 (6 bases). This CDR3 is built from 15 residues. Trimming removed 1 base at V and 5 bases at J, with 18 bases between. Germline lookup yields CDR1 DFQATT and CDR2 SNEGSKA (reference sequence). CDR3: CSARGRGRGFDEQYF. The CDR3 DNA sequence: TGCAGTGCTAGAGGCAGGGGTCGCGGATTCGACGAGCAGTACTTC.